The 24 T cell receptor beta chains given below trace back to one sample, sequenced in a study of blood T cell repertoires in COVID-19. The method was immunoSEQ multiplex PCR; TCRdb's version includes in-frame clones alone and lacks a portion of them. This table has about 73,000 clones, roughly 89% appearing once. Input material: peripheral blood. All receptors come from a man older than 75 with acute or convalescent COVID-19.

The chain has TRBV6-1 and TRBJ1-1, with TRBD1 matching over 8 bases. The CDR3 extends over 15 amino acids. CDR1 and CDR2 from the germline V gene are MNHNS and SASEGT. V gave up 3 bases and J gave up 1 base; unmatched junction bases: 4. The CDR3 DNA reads TGTGCCAGCAGTGACGGACAGGGACGGAACACTGAAGCTTTCTTT. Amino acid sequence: CASSDGQGRNTEAFF.

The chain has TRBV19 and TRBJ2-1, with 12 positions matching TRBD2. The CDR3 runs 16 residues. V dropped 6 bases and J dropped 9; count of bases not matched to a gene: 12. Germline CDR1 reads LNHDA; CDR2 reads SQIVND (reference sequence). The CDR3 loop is CASRRTSGATHGEQFF. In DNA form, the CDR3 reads TGTGCCAGTAGGAGGACTAGCGGGGCTACACACGGTGAGCAGTTCTTC.

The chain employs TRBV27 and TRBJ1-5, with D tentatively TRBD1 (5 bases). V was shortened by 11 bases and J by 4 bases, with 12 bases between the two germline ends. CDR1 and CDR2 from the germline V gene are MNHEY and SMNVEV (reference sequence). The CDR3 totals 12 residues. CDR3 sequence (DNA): TGTGCCGTCGGGGGGAGGAATCAGCCCCAGCATTTT. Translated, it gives CAVGGRNQPQHF.

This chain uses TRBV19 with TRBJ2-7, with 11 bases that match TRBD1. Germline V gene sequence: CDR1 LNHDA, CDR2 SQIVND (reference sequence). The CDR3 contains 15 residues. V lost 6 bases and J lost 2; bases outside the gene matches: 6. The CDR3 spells CASRYRDRGTYEQYF. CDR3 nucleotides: TGTGCCAGTAGATACCGGGACAGGGGGACCTACGAGCAGTACTTC.

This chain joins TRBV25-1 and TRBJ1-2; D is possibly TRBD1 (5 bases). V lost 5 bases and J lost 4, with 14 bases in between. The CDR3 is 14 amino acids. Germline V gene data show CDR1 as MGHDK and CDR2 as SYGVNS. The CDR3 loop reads CASSSSWGSYGYTF. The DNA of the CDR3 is TGTGCCAGCAGTTCCAGTTGGGGCTCCTATGGCTACACCTTC.

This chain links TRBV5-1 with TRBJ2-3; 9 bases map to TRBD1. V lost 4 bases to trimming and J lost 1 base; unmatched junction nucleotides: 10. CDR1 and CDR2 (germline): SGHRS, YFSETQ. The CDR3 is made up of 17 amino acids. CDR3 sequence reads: CASSLDKRTGGTDTQYF. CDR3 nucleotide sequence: TGCGCCAGCAGCCTTGATAAACGGACAGGGGGCACAGATACGCAGTATTTT.

The CDR3 DNA reads as TGCAGCGACCGGACAGGGGCGGGGGATGAGCAGTTCTTC. Amino acid sequence: CSDRTGAGDEQFF. The chain is built from TRBV29-1 and TRBJ2-1; the match to TRBD1 covers 9 bases. The trim removed 7 bases at V and 8 bases at J, leaving 9 bases unmatched. This CDR3 contains 13 residues. The germline CDR1 and CDR2 sequences are SQVTM and ANQGSEA.

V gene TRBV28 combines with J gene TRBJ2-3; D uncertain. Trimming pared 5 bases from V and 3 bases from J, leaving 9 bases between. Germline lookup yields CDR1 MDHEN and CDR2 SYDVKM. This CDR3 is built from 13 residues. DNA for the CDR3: TGTGCCAGCAGTACCTTTCGGACAGATACGCAGTATTTT. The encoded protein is CASSTFRTDTQYF.

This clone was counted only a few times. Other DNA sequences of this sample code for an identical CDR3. The CDR3 loop is CSARDSYEQYF. The CDR3 DNA reads as TGCAGTGCTAGGGACAGCTACGAGCAGTACTTC. This sequence joins TRBV20-1 and TRBJ2-7, with a possible D match to TRBD1 (6 bases). The germline V and J ends were trimmed by 3 bases and 3 bases, with 6 bases remaining between them. The CDR3 sequence is 11 residues long. CDR1 and CDR2 from the germline V gene are DFQATT and SNEGSKA (reference sequence).

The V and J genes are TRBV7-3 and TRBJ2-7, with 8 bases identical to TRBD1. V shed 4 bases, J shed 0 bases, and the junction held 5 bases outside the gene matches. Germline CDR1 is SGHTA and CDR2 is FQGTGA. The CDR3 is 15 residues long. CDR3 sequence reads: CASSSGQGRSYEQYF. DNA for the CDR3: TGTGCCAGCAGCTCAGGACAGGGACGCTCCTACGAGCAGTACTTC.

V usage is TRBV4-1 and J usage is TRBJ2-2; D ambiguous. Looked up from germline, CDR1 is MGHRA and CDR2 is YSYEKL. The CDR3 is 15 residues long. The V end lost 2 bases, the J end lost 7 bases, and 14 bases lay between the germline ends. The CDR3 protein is CASSQIRLRGGELFF. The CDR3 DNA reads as TGCGCCAGCAGCCAAATTCGGCTTAGAGGCGGGGAGCTGTTTTTT.

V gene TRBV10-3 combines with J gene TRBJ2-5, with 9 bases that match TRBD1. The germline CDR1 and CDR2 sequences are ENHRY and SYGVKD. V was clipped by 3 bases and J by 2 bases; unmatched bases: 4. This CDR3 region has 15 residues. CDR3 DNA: TGTGCCATCAGTGACTCTGGGACAGGGCAAGAGACCCAGTACTTC. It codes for CAISDSGTGQETQYF.

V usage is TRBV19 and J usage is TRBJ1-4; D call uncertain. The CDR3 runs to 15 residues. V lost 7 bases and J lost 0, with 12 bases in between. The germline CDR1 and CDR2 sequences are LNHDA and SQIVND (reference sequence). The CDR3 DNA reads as TGTGCCAGTAATCCGAGGTCTACAACTAATGAAAAACTGTTTTTT. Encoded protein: CASNPRSTTNEKLFF.

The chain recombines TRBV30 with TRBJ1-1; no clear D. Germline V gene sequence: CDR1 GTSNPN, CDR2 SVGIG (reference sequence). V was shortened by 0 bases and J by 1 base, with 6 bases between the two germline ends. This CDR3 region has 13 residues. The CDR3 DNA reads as TGTGCCTGGAGTGTCAGTGAGAACACTGAAGCTTTCTTT. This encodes CAWSVSENTEAFF.

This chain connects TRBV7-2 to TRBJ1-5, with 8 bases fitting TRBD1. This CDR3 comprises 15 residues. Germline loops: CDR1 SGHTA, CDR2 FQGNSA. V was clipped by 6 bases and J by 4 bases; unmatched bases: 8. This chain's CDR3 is CASSSTGQVNQPQHF. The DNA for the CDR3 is TGTGCCAGCAGTTCCACGGGACAGGTTAATCAGCCCCAGCATTTT.

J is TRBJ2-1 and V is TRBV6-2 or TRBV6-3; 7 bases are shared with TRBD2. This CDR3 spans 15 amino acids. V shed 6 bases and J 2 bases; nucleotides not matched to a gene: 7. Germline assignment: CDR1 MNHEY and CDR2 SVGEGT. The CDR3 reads CASSPSGLTYNEQFF. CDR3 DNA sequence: TGTGCCAGCAGCCCTAGCGGACTCACCTACAATGAGCAGTTCTTC.

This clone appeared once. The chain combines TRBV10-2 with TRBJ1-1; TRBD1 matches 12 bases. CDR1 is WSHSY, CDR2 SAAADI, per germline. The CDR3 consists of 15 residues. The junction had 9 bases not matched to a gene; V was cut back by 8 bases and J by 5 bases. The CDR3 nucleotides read TGCGCCAGCGGGGACAGGGGGCAGGCGCGGACTGAAGCTTTCTTT. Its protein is CASGDRGQARTEAFF.

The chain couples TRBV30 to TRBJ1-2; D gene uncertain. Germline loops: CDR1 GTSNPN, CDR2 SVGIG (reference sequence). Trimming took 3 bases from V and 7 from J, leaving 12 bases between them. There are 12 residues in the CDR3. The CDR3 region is CAWRAGERGYTF. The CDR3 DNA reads TGTGCCTGGAGAGCCGGGGAGCGTGGCTACACCTTC.

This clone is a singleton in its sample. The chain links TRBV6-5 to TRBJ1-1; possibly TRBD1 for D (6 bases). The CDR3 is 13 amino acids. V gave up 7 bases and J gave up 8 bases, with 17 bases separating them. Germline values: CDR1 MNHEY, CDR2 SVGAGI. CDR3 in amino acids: CASTPPEGTEAFF. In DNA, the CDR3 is TGTGCCAGCACCCCCCCCGAGGGGACAGAAGCTTTCTTT.

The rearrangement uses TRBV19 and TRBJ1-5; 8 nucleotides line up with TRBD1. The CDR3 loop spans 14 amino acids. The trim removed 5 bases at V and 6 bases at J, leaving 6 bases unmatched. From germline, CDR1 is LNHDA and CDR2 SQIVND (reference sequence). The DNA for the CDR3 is TGTGCCAGTAGTGGACAGGGCAAGGTTCAGCCCCAGCATTTT. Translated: CASSGQGKVQPQHF.

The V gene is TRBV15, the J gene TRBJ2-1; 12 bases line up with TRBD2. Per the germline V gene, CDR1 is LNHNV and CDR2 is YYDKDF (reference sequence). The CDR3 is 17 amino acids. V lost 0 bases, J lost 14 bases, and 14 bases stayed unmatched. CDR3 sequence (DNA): TGTGCCACCAGCAGAGATCCCCTATCTAGCGGGGGGGCGAAGGAGTTCTTC. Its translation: CATSRDPLSSGGAKEFF.

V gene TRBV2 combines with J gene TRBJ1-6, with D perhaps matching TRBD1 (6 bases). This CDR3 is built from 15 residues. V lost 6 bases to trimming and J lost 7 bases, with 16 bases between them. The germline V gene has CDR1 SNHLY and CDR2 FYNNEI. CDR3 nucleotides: TGTGCCAGCAGGATGAACAGGGTGGACAATTCACCCCTCCACTTT. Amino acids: CASRMNRVDNSPLHF.

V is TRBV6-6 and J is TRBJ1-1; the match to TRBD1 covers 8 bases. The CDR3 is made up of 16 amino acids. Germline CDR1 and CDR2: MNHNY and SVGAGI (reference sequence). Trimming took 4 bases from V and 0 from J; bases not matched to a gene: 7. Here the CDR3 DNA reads TGTGCCAGCAGTTCCTCGGCGGACAGGGTGAACACTGAAGCTTTCTTT. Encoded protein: CASSSSADRVNTEAFF.

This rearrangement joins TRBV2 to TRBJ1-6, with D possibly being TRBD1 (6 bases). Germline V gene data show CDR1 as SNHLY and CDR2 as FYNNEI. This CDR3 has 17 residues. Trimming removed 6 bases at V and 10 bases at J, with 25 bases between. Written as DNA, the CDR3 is TGTGCCAGCAGGCAATTAGGGGGGGCGCTTAGTGGCTCACCCCTCCACTTT. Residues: CASRQLGGALSGSPLHF.